What follows is one T cell receptor (beta chain) and its context. TCRdb's table, derived via immunoSEQ multiplex PCR, lists solely in-frame clones and lacks some. The table shows around 150,000 clones, with less than 95% occurring only once. The data originate from a study of T cell responses to AZD1222 COVID-19 vaccine. On the study more broadly: Second-dose intervals near 4 or 12 weeks were combined.

The CDR3 is 16 amino acids. CDR1 is MDHEN, CDR2 SYDVKM, per germline. The V and J ends lost 5 bases and 0 bases respectively, with 16 bases between them. The chain uses TRBV28 and TRBJ1-2; D perhaps matches TRBD1 (5 bases). The source material was peripheral blood, sampled on day 0 of AZD1222 vaccination. The TCR was taken from an adult in good health. CDR3 amino acids: CASSDQGPLTNYGYTF. The CDR3, as DNA: TGTGCCAGCAGTGATCAGGGACCGCTAACTAACTATGGCTACACCTTC.